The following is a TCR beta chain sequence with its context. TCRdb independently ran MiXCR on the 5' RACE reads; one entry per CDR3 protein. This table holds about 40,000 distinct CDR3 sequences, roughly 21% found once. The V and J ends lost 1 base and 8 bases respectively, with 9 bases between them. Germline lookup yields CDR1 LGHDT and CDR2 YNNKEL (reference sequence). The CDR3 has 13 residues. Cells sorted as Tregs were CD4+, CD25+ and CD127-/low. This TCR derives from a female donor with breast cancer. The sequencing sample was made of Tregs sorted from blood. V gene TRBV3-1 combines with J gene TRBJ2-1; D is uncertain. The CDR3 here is CASSQVLFDEQFF. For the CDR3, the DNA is TGTGCCAGCAGCCAAGTGCTTTTTGATGAGCAGTTCTTC.